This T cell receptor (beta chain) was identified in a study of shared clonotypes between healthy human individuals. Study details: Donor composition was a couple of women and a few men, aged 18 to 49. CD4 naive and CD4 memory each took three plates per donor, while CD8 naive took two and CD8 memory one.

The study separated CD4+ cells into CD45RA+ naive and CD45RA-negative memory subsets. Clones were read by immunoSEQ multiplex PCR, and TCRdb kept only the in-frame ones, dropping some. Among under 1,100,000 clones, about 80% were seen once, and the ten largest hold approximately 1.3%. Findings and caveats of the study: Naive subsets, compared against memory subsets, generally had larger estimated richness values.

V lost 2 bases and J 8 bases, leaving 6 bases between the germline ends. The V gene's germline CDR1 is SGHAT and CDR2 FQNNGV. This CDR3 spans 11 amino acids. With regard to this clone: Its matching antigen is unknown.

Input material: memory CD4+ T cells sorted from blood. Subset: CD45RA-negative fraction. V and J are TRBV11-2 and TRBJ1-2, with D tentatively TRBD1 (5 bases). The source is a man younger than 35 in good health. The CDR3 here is CASSLQGGYTF. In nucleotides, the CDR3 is TGTGCCAGCAGCTTACAGGGCGGCTACACCTTC.